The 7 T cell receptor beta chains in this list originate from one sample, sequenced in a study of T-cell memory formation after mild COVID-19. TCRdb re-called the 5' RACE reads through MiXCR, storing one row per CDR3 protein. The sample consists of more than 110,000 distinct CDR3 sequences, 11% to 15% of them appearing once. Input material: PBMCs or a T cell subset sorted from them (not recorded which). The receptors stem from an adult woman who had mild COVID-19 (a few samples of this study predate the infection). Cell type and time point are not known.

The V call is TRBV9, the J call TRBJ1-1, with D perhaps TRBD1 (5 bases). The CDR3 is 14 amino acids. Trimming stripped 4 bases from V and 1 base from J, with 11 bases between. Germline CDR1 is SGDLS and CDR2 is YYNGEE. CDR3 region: CASSPGGANTEAFF. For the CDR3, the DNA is TGTGCCAGCAGCCCCGGCGGGGCGAACACTGAAGCTTTCTTT.

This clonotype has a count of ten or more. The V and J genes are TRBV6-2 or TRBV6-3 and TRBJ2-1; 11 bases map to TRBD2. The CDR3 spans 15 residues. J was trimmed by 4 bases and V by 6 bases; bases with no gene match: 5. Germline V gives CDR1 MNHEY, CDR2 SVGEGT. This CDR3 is CASSPTSGGYNEQFF. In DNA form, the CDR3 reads TGTGCCAGCAGCCCCACTAGCGGGGGATACAATGAGCAGTTCTTC.

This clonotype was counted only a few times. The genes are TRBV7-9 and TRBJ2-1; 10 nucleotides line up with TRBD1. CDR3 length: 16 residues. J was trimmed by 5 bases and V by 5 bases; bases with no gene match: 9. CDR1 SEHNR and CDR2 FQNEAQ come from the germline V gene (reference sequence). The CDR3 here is CASSQLDRGPDNEQFF. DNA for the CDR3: TGTGCCAGCAGCCAGCTCGACAGGGGGCCAGACAATGAGCAGTTCTTC.

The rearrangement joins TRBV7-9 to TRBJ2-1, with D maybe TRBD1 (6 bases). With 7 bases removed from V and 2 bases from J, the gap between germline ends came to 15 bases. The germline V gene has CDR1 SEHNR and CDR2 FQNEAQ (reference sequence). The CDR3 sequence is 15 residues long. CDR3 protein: CASTPEQGAYNEQFF. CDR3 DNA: TGTGCCAGCACCCCTGAACAGGGAGCCTACAATGAGCAGTTCTTC.

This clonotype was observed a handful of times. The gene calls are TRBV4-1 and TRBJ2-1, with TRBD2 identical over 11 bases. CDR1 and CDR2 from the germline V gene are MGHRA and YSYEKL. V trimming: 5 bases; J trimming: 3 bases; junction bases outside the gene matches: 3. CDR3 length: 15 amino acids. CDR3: CASSTSGGLYNEQFF. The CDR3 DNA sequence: TGCGCCAGCAGCACTAGCGGGGGCCTCTACAATGAGCAGTTCTTC.

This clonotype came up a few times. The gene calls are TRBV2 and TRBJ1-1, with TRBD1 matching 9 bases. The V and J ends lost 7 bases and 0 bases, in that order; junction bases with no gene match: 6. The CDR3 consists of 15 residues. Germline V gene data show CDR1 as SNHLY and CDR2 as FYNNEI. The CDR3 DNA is TGTGCCAGCAACCTACAGGGGGCCCTGAACACTGAAGCTTTCTTT. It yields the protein CASNLQGALNTEAFF.

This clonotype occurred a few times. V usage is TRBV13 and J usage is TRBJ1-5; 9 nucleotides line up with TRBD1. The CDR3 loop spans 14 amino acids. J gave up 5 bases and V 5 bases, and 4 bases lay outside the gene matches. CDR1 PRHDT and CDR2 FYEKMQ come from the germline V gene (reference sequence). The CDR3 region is CASSAGQGYQPQHF. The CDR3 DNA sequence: TGTGCCAGCAGCGCTGGACAGGGGTATCAGCCCCAGCATTTT.